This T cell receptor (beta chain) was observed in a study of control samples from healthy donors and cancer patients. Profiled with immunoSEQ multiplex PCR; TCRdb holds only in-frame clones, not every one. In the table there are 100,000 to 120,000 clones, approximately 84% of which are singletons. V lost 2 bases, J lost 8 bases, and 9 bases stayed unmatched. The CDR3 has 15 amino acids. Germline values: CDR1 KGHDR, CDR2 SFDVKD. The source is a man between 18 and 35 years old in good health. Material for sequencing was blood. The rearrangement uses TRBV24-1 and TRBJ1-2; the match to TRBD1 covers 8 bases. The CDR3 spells CATSDSTDRDKGYTF. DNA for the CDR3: TGTGCCACCAGTGATTCCACGGACAGGGATAAAGGCTACACCTTC.